These 10 T cell receptor beta chains came from one sample sequenced in a study of T cells in localized non-small cell lung cancer. Produced via immunoSEQ multiplex PCR; TCRdb's table is partial and in-frame only. The sample includes 2,000 or so clones, around a quarter of them seen just once. The sequenced sample was lung tumor tissue, obtained before any cancer treatment. The receptors derive from a male donor aged 60 or over with stage III lung adenocarcinoma.

This clone was detected only a few times. V gene TRBV4-1 combines with J gene TRBJ2-7; the match to TRBD2 covers 7 bases. This CDR3 spans 13 amino acids. In germline, CDR1 is MGHRA, CDR2 YSYEKL. V gave up 7 bases and J gave up 10 bases; unmatched junction bases: 13. In DNA, the CDR3 is TGCGCCAGCACCCGACTAGCTCCCCCTAAACAGTACTTC. It encodes CASTRLAPPKQYF.

This clone is deemed medium-sized. The chain links TRBV9 to TRBJ2-7; D may be TRBD2 (6 bases). Germline V CDR1 and CDR2: SGDLS, YYNGEE. This CDR3 spans 12 amino acids. Trimming left V 4 bases short and J 6 bases short, with 11 bases between. The CDR3 here is CASSPYGSEQYF. CDR3 DNA: TGTGCCAGCAGCCCGTACGGGAGCGAGCAGTACTTC.

This clone has only a few counts. The V gene is TRBV7-8, the J gene TRBJ1-1; D is possibly TRBD1 (5 bases). The length of the CDR3 is 13 residues. V dropped 2 bases and J dropped 4 bases, with 8 bases sitting between them. Germline CDR1 and CDR2: SGHVS and FQNEAQ. The CDR3 nucleotides read TGTGCCAGCAGCTTATCGAGGGGCACTGAAGCTTTCTTT. Translation: CASSLSRGTEAFF.

The rearrangement uses TRBV6-8 and TRBJ2-7; 9 bases align to TRBD2. In germline, CDR1 is MNHGY, CDR2 SAAAGT. This CDR3 comprises 15 residues. The junction had 9 bases not matched to a gene; V was cut back by 2 bases and J by 7 bases. The CDR3 protein is CASSYMSSGRREQYF. The DNA of the CDR3 is TGTGCCAGCAGTTACATGTCGAGCGGGAGGAGGGAGCAGTACTTC.

The table lists this clone with a few counts. This chain links TRBV6-8 with TRBJ1-2; unclear D gene. CDR3 length equals 14 residues. Trimming left V 5 bases short and J 7 bases short, with 17 bases between. The germline CDR1 and CDR2 sequences are MNHGY and SAAAGT. CDR3 nucleotide sequence: TGTGCCAGCAGTGCTGATGGCGCAGCATCTGGCTACACCTTC. Translating gives CASSADGAASGYTF.

The rearrangement uses TRBV18 and TRBJ2-7; D call uncertain. This CDR3 region has 13 residues. The V gene's germline CDR1 is KGHSH and CDR2 LQKENI. Trimming stripped 6 bases from V and 3 bases from J, with 12 bases between. The CDR3 loop reads CASSPRSNYEQYF. DNA of the CDR3: TGTGCCAGCTCCCCCCGGTCGAACTACGAGCAGTACTTC.

This clone qualifies as medium-sized. The chain has TRBV4-1 and TRBJ2-3; perhaps TRBD2 as D (6 bases). CDR1 is MGHRA, CDR2 YSYEKL, per germline. The CDR3 totals 21 residues. The V gene lost 0 bases and the J gene lost 4 bases, with 29 bases spanning the gap. The CDR3 loop is CASSQDRSLGRDVVEADTQYF. The DNA for the CDR3 is TGCGCCAGCAGCCAAGATCGGTCCCTGGGGCGGGACGTAGTTGAAGCAGATACGCAGTATTTT.

This clone was seen only a few times. The chain carries TRBV6-8 and TRBJ1-1; D perhaps matches TRBD1 (5 bases). The CDR3 contains 14 residues. Per the germline V gene, CDR1 is MNHGY and CDR2 is SAAAGT. V was clipped by 8 bases and J by 7 bases, with 20 bases between them. CDR3 in DNA: TGTGCCAGCTGTTCCGCCGGGGCCCTAAATGAAGCTTTCTTT. Translated, it gives CASCSAGALNEAFF.

This clone is classed as large. The V and J genes are TRBV28 and TRBJ2-3, with 12 nucleotides matching TRBD2. Germline-derived CDR1 and CDR2 are MDHEN and SYDVKM. CDR3 length: 18 amino acids. V shed 5 bases, J shed 4 bases, and the junction held 13 bases outside the gene matches. CDR3 sequence (DNA): TGTGCCAGCAGTCGGAGTGGGACTAGCGGGTTCTCGGCAGATACGCAGTATTTT. It codes for CASSRSGTSGFSADTQYF.

This sequence joins TRBV6-8 and TRBJ1-1; D might be TRBD1 (5 bases). V was clipped by 0 bases and J by 6 bases, with 11 bases between them. Germline V gene sequence: CDR1 MNHGY, CDR2 SAAAGT. The CDR3 sequence is 14 residues long. In DNA form, the CDR3 reads TGTGCCAGCAGTTACTCAGCGGGGCCCCCTGAAGCTTTCTTT. As protein: CASSYSAGPPEAFF.